This TCR beta chain appears in the sequencing data of a study of graft-versus-host responses after intestinal transplantation. In the study overall: After anti-thymocyte globulin induction, recipients took tacrolimus and steroids for around 3 years.

Trimming pared 7 bases from V and 1 base from J, leaving 8 bases between. This CDR3 has 13 amino acids. Germline CDR1 SGHRS, CDR2 YFSETQ. Study conclusions and caveats: Patients with graft-donor T cell macrochimerism had high graft-versus-host to host-versus-graft clonal ratios in allografts. Detection of GvH clones occurred in recipient marrow, and some had their first appearance in ileum or blood.

Note on this clone: Its antigen is still unknown.

Clones were read by immunoSEQ multiplex PCR, and TCRdb kept only the in-frame ones, dropping some. Of about 50,000 clones listed, around 90% are singletons. The receptor's source is a human donor who was the organ donor for an intestinal transplant. The chain combines TRBV5-1 with TRBJ2-2, with D perhaps TRBD2 (5 bases). The sequencing used unstimulated CD4+ T cells sorted from spleen or lymph node cells, collected before transplant. The CDR3 loop reads CASGRGNTGELFF. CDR3 nucleotides: TGCGCCAGCGGGAGAGGGAACACCGGGGAGCTGTTTTTT.